These 4 T cell receptor beta chains were sequenced from one sample in a study of CD8 T cells in ankylosing spondylitis. TCRdb fed the 5' RACE reads into MiXCR, producing one record per CDR3 protein. Found here are under 200,000 distinct CDR3 sequences, roughly 13% of them singletons; the top ten hold approximately 10%. Source material: blood, either unsorted or a sorted T cell fraction (not recorded which). Receptor source: a female donor with ankylosing spondylitis or in good health (not recorded which).

The chain has TRBV11-2 and TRBJ1-4; 8 bases line up with TRBD1. Trimming at V came to 3 bases and at J to 5 bases, leaving 2 bases not matched to a gene. CDR1 is SGHAT and CDR2 is FQNNGV in the germline V gene. This CDR3 spans 14 amino acids. CDR3: CASSFWDRNEKLFF. For the CDR3, the DNA is TGTGCCAGCAGCTTTTGGGACAGGAATGAAAAACTGTTTTTT.

This chain connects TRBV3-1 to TRBJ2-7; the match to TRBD2 covers 7 bases. With 2 bases clipped from V and 5 bases from J, the junction kept 12 bases outside the gene matches. The CDR3 consists of 16 residues. The germline CDR1 and CDR2 sequences are LGHDT and YNNKEL (reference sequence). CDR3 in DNA: TGTGCCAGCAGCCAAACCACGGGGGGAAAGAGGAACGAGCAGTACTTC. Protein: CASSQTTGGKRNEQYF.

This clonotype occurred many times. The chain uses TRBV7-2 and TRBJ2-1, with 7 bases lining up with TRBD2. CDR3 size: 15 residues. The ends lost 0 bases at V and 4 bases at J; junction bases unmatched: 3. Germline V CDR1 and CDR2: SGHTA, FQGNSA. The chain's CDR3 is CASSLALGLYNEQFF. The CDR3, as DNA: TGTGCCAGCAGCTTAGCCCTGGGACTATACAATGAGCAGTTCTTC.

The chain joins TRBV6-2 or TRBV6-3 to TRBJ1-1, with 9 bases aligning to TRBD1. Germline assignment: CDR1 MNHEY and CDR2 SVGEGT. Losses at the gene ends were 8 bases for V and 5 bases for J; bases not matched to a gene: 6. CDR3 length: 13 amino acids. Here the CDR3 reads CASGTGGGTEAFF. CDR3 bases: TGTGCCAGCGGAACAGGGGGCGGGACTGAAGCTTTCTTT.